The rows below give T cell receptor beta chains drawn from one sample of a study of shared clonotypes between healthy human individuals. The repertoire was sequenced with immunoSEQ multiplex PCR; TCRdb's copy has only in-frame clones and lacks some. The table has roughly 590,000 clones, 95% to 96% seen once. Sequenced sample: naive CD8+ T cells sorted from blood. The receptors were sampled from a woman under 40 in good health. The CDR3 runs from the conserved cysteine through the conserved F or W. A D gene is named only where the DNA matches it firmly. Where a row states a size, it is once, few, many or the class of an expanded clone; other rows omit it.

D gene	J gene	V gene	clone size	CDR3 protein	CDR3 DNA
TRBD1	TRBJ2-7	TRBV6-6	NA	CASSFEQGIHEQYF	TGTGCCAGCAGTTTCGAACAGGGGATCCACGAGCAGTACTTC
NA	TRBJ2-7	TRBV27	NA	CASSLSPGVGIYEQYF	TGTGCCAGCAGTTTATCGCCAGGGGTCGGGATATACGAGCAGTACTTC
TRBD2	TRBJ2-7	TRBV4-1	NA	CASSQRGGGAIYEQYF	TGCGCCAGCAGCCAGAGGGGCGGGGGGGCCATCTACGAGCAGTACTTC
NA	TRBJ2-7	TRBV2	once	CASMSYEQYF	TGTGCCAGCATGAGCTACGAGCAGTACTTC
TRBD2	TRBJ2-1	TRBV19	NA	CASSIGRTSGNEQFF	TGTGCCAGTAGTATAGGACGGACTAGCGGTAATGAGCAGTTCTTC
NA	TRBJ2-1	TRBV6-5	once	CASSSDPNSYNEQFF	TGTGCCAGCAGTTCTGACCCCAACTCCTACAATGAGCAGTTCTTC
NA	TRBJ1-1	TRBV7-9	NA	CASSLYSSTEAFF	TGTGCCAGCAGCTTATATTCCTCCACTGAAGCTTTCTTT
NA	TRBJ2-3	TRBV27	once	CASGFTDTQYF	TGTGCCAGCGGATTCACAGATACGCAGTATTTT
NA	TRBJ2-3	TRBV5-6	once	CASSWGPSTDTQYF	TGTGCCAGCAGCTGGGGGCCTAGCACAGATACGCAGTATTTT
NA	TRBJ2-1	TRBV19	NA	CASSIRDRYNEQFF	TGTGCCAGTAGTATCCGGGACCGATACAATGAGCAGTTCTTC
NA	TRBJ2-7	TRBV28	few	CASSFENEQYF	TGTGCCAGCAGTTTCGAGAACGAGCAGTACTTC
TRBD2	TRBJ2-7	TRBV6-1	once	CASRDRLANTYEQYF	TGTGCCAGCAGGGACCGACTAGCTAACACCTACGAGCAGTACTTC
NA	TRBJ2-7	TRBV7-9	NA	CASRPTASYEQYF	TGTGCCAGCAGGCCGACAGCGTCCTACGAGCAGTACTTC
NA	TRBJ2-2	TRBV7-7	NA	CASGNSGELFF	TGTGCCAGTGGGAACTCCGGGGAGCTGTTTTTT
NA	TRBJ2-3	TRBV28	NA	CASSRDFSTDTQYF	TGTGCCAGCAGCAGGGACTTTAGCACAGATACGCAGTATTTT
NA	TRBJ1-1	TRBV27	NA	CASSPTSSNLAMNTEAFF	TGTGCCAGCAGTCCCACCTCGTCGAACCTCGCGATGAACACTGAAGCTTTCTTT
NA	TRBJ2-1	TRBV9	NA	CASSGNEQFF	TGTGCCAGCAGCGGCAATGAGCAGTTCTTC
NA	TRBJ1-1	TRBV15	NA	CATSRTGKTTEAFF	TGTGCCACCAGCAGAACAGGGAAGACCACTGAAGCTTTCTTT
NA	TRBJ1-3	TRBV4-1	NA	CASSQDTHSGNTIYF	TGCGCCAGCAGCCAAGATACTCACTCTGGAAACACCATATATTTT
TRBD2	TRBJ2-3	TRBV28	NA	CASNKAGGVIQYF	TGTGCCAGCAATAAGGCGGGGGGGGTTATTCAGTATTTT
NA	TRBJ2-3	TRBV7-9	few	CASSLDTQYF	TGTGCCAGCAGCTTAGATACGCAGTATTTT
NA	TRBJ1-2	TRBV21-1	NA	CASSKGRVVGQANYGYTF	TGTGCCAGCAGCAAAGGTCGGGTTGTGGGGCAGGCTAACTATGGCTACACCTTC
NA	TRBJ1-5	TRBV28	NA	CASSFHDLGQPQHF	TGTGCCAGCAGTTTTCATGACTTGGGTCAGCCCCAGCATTTT
TRBD2	TRBJ2-7	TRBV27	NA	CASSLGTSGRSYEQYF	TGTGCCAGCAGTTTAGGTACTAGCGGGAGGAGCTACGAGCAGTACTTC
NA	TRBJ1-6	TRBV2	NA	CASGAFSSYNSPLHF	TGTGCCAGCGGGGCTTTCAGCTCCTATAATTCACCCCTCCACTTT
TRBD2	TRBJ2-1	TRBV28	NA	CASTPSRSGSYNEQFF	TGTGCCAGTACACCCTCGAGGAGCGGGAGCTACAATGAGCAGTTCTTC
TRBD2	TRBJ2-7	TRBV27	NA	CASSSTVKREDEQYF	TGTGCCAGCAGTTCAACCGTTAAGCGGGAGGACGAGCAGTACTTC
TRBD1	TRBJ2-1	TRBV29-1	NA	CSVNAGQGNNEQFF	TGCAGCGTCAACGCGGGACAGGGGAACAATGAGCAGTTCTTC
NA	TRBJ1-2	TRBV10-2	NA	CASSDSGLANYGYTF	TGCGCCAGCAGTGACTCAGGGCTGGCTAACTATGGCTACACCTTC
NA	TRBJ2-5	TRBV7-9	NA	CASSKLGGQETQYF	TGTGCCAGCAGCAAATTGGGGGGCCAAGAGACCCAGTACTTC
NA	TRBJ2-3	TRBV28	NA	CASSLFGGSTDTQYF	TGTGCCAGCAGTTTATTCGGGGGCAGCACAGATACGCAGTATTTT
TRBD1	TRBJ2-5	TRBV5-1	NA	CASSIAGGGLETQYF	TGCGCCAGCAGCATAGCAGGGGGCGGTTTGGAGACCCAGTACTTC
TRBD1	TRBJ2-7	TRBV6-1	NA	CASWDREGEQYF	TGTGCCAGCTGGGACAGGGAGGGCGAGCAGTACTTC
TRBD1	TRBJ2-7	TRBV2	NA	CASIRPTGGGLYEQYF	TGTGCCAGCATTCGTCCCACAGGGGGCGGCCTCTACGAGCAGTACTTC
NA	TRBJ2-5	TRBV25-1	once	CASSEYQPVETQYF	TGTGCCAGCAGTGAATATCAACCGGTGGAGACCCAGTACTTC